The clone carrying this TCR beta chain was picked up one time. Its antigen is as yet unknown. The data were taken from a study of vaccination effects on CD4 cells after COVID-19. The overall study: Prior to sequencing, the ViraFEST assay stimulated PBMC with viral peptide pools, which expanded the antigen-specific CD4+ T cells. Convalescent patients (three in total) were sampled early and late after vaccination. Study-level points and caveats: In convalescent patients, vaccine-induced clones largely differed from infection-induced clones. By a late point after vaccination, infection- and vaccine-induced clones had shrunk markedly through clonal contraction.

The method was immunoSEQ multiplex PCR; TCRdb's version includes in-frame clones alone and lacks a portion of them. This repertoire shows about 34,000 clones, roughly 75% found once; its top ten account for around 6.6%. Investigators separated out CD4+ T cells once more than nine days of culture had passed. PCR showed that the person got SARS-CoV-2 infection at some point between March and December 2020. Participants got two doses of BNT162b2 or mRNA-1273 vaccine. Losses at the gene ends were 0 bases for V and 4 bases for J; bases not matched to a gene: 6. The germline V gene has CDR1 SGHNT and CDR2 YYREEE (reference sequence). CDR3 length: 15 residues.

The source material was CD4+ T cells from PBMCs cultured without peptide, sampled after COVID-19 vaccination. The receptor comes from a human donor who had a prior SARS-CoV-2 infection. The chain uses TRBV5-4 and TRBJ2-5; 7 positions match TRBD2. Written as DNA, the CDR3 is TGTGCCAGCAGCTTGGGAGGGACGGGAGGAGAGACCCAGTACTTC. Protein product: CASSLGGTGGETQYF.